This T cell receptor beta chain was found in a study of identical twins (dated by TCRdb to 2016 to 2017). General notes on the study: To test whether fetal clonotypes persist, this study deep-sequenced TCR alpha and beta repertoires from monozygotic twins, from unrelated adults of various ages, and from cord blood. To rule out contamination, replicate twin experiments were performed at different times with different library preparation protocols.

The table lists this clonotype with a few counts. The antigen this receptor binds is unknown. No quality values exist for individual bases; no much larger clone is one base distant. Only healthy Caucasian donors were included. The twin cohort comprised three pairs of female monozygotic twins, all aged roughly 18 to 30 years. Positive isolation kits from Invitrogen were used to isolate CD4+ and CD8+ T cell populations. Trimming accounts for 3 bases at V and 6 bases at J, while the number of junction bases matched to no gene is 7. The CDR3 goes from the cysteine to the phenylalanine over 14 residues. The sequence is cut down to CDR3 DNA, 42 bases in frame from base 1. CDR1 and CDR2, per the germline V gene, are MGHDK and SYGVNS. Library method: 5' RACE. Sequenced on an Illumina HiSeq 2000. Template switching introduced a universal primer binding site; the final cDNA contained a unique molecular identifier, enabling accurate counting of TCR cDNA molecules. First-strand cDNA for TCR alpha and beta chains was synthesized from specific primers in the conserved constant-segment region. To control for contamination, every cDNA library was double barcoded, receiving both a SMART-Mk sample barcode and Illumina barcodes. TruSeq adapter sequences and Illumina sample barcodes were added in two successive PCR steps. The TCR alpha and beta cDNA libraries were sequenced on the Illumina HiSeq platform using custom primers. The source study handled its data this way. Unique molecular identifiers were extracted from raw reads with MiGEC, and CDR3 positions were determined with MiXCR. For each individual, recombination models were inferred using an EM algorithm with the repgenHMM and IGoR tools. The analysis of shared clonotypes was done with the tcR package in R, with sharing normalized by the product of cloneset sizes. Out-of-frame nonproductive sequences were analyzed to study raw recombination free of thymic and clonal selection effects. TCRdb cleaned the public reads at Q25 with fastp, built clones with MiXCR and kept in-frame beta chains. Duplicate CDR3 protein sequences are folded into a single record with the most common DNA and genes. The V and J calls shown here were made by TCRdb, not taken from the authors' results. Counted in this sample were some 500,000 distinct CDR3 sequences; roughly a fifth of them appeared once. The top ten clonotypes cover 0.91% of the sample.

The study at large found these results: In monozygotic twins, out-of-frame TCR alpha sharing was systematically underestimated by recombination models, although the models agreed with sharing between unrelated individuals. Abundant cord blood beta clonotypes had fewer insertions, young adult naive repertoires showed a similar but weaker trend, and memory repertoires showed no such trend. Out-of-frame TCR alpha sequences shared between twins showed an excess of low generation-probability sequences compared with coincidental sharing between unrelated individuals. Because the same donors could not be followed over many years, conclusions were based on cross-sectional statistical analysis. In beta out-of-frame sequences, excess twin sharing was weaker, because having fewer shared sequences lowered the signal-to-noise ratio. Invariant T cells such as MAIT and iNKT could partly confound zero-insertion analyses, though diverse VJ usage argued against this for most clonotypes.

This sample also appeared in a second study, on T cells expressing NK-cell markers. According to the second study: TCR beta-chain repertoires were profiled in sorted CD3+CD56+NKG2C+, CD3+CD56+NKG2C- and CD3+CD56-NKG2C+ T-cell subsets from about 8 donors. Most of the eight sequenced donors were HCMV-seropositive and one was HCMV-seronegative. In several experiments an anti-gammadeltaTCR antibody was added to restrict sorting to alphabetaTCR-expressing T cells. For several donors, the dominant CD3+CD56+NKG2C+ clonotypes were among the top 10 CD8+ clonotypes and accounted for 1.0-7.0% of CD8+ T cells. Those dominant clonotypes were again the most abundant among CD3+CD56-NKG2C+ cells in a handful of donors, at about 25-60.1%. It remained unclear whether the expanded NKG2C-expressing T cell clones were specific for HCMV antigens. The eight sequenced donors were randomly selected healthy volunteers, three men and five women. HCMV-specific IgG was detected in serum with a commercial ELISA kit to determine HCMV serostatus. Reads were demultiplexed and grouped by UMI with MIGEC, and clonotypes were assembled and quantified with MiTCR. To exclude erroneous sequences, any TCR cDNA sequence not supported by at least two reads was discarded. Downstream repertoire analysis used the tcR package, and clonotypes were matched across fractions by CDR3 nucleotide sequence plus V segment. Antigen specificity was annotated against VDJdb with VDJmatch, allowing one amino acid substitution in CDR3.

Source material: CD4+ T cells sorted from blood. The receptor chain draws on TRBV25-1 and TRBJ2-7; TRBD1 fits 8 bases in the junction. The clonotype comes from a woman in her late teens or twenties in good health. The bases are TGTGCCAGCAGTGATTTTGGACAGGGAGGCGAGCAGTACTTC. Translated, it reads CASSDFGQGGEQYF.